A selection of T cell receptor beta chains follows, all from one sample in a study of blood T cell repertoires in COVID-19. Profiling relied on immunoSEQ multiplex PCR, and the TCRdb table lists in-frame clones only, not all of them. The data contain about 130,000 clones, about 86% of them singletons. Material: peripheral blood. The receptors derive from a woman between 50 and 59 years old with acute or convalescent COVID-19. Both conserved end residues are part of each CDR3. The D gene is left open where the match is weak. A row's size may be missing; if present it is once, few, many or a size class.

j_call	clone_size	v_call	d_call	cdr3_aa	cdr3_nt
TRBJ1-2	once	TRBV10-2	.	CASSEGPSYRAHGYTF	TGCGCCAGCAGTGAGGGCCCCAGCTACAGGGCCCATGGCTACACCTTC
TRBJ1-2	.	TRBV6-5	.	CASSYGRTSGYTF	TGTGCCAGCAGTTACGGGAGAACTAGTGGCTACACCTTC
TRBJ1-1	.	TRBV6-5	TRBD1	CASSLKGQGFGWAFF	TGTGCCAGCAGCCTCAAGGGACAGGGATTCGGGTGGGCTTTCTTT
TRBJ2-1	.	TRBV6-5	.	CATQFLGHEQFF	TGTGCCACCCAGTTCCTTGGTCATGAGCAGTTCTTC
TRBJ1-1	.	TRBV30	.	CAWSVLVNTEAFF	TGTGCCTGGAGTGTACTGGTGAACACTGAAGCTTTCTTT
TRBJ1-4	.	TRBV6-6	TRBD1	CASSSDREVREKLFF	TGTGCCAGCAGTTCTGACAGGGAAGTTCGCGAAAAACTGTTTTTT
TRBJ2-3	.	TRBV6-5	TRBD2	CASSYSGSGGTDTQYF	TGTGCCAGCAGTTACTCCGGGAGCGGGGGCACAGATACGCAGTATTTT
TRBJ1-3	few	TRBV18	.	CASSPGGRGNTIYF	TGTGCCAGCTCACCAGGGGGCCGTGGAAACACCATATATTTT
TRBJ1-1	.	TRBV20-1	TRBD1	CSASIQGDTEAFF	TGCAGTGCTAGTATCCAGGGGGACACTGAAGCTTTCTTT
TRBJ1-4	.	TRBV4-1	.	CASSQVPHPDEKLFF	TGCGCCAGCAGCCAAGTCCCACACCCCGATGAAAAACTGTTTTTT
TRBJ2-5	once	TRBV5-1	TRBD2	CASSLGRGQETQYF	TGCGCCAGCAGCCTGGGGAGGGGTCAAGAGACCCAGTACTTC
TRBJ1-1	.	TRBV19	.	CASSIAVNTEAFF	TGTGCCAGTAGTATAGCGGTGAACACTGAAGCTTTCTTT
TRBJ2-3	.	TRBV25-1	TRBD2	CASSKNGGDADTQYF	TGTGCCAGCAGTAAGAATGGGGGGGACGCAGATACGCAGTATTTT
TRBJ1-2	.	TRBV2	TRBD1	CASSVDRESGYTF	TGTGCCAGCAGTGTAGACAGGGAGAGCGGCTACACCTTC
TRBJ1-3	.	TRBV10-3	TRBD1	CAISGTDNTHSGNTIYF	TGTGCCATCTCGGGGACAGATAACACTCACTCTGGAAACACCATATATTTT
TRBJ1-6	once	TRBV19	.	CASRGGGPLHF	TGTGCCAGTAGGGGCGGGGGACCCCTCCACTTT
TRBJ1-1	.	TRBV7-7	.	CASSRGPANEAFF	TGTGCCAGCAGCCGAGGGCCGGCAAATGAAGCTTTCTTT
TRBJ1-3	.	TRBV13	.	CASSLEGVGNTIYF	TGTGCCAGCAGCTTAGAAGGGGTCGGAAACACCATATATTTT
TRBJ1-6	.	TRBV23-1	TRBD1	CASSQCALMGQGNSPLHF	TGCGCCAGCAGTCAATGCGCTCTGATGGGACAGGGTAATTCACCCCTCCACTTT
TRBJ2-1	once	TRBV5-1	TRBD1	CASWDRAAEQFF	TGCGCCAGCTGGGACAGGGCGGCTGAGCAGTTCTTC
TRBJ1-1	.	TRBV7-8	.	CASSTRWGDTEAFF	TGTGCCAGCAGCACCAGATGGGGAGACACTGAAGCTTTCTTT
TRBJ1-6	.	TRBV19	TRBD1	CASSSIQQGANSPLHF	TGTGCCAGTAGTTCCATCCAACAGGGGGCGAATTCACCCCTCCACTTT
TRBJ1-2	.	TRBV12-3/TRBV12-4	.	CASNRAGVGYTF	TGTGCCAGCAATCGGGCAGGGGTTGGCTACACCTTC
TRBJ1-2	.	TRBV28	TRBD1	CASRVQGAHYGYTF	TGTGCCAGCAGGGTACAGGGGGCGCACTATGGCTACACCTTC
TRBJ2-1	.	TRBV20-1	.	CSASGDNEQFF	TGCAGTGCTAGCGGGGACAATGAGCAGTTCTTC
TRBJ1-2	.	TRBV5-4	.	CASSLVVRPSEDYGYTF	TGTGCCAGCAGCTTGGTAGTACGACCCTCGGAGGATTATGGCTACACCTTC
TRBJ1-6	.	TRBV20-1	.	CSASSLAESNSPLHF	TGCAGTGCTAGTTCTTTGGCCGAATCGAATTCACCCCTCCACTTT
TRBJ1-1	once	TRBV6-2/TRBV6-3	TRBD1	CASSFPGTGFPEAFF	TGTGCCAGCAGTTTTCCCGGGACAGGGTTTCCTGAAGCTTTCTTT
TRBJ1-2	.	TRBV5-1	TRBD1	CASSLGVQGAVGYTF	TGCGCCAGCAGCTTGGGGGTCCAGGGGGCGGTTGGCTACACCTTC
TRBJ2-3	.	TRBV21-1	.	CASRKGADRDTDTQYF	TGTGCCAGCAGAAAAGGGGCGGACAGGGACACAGATACGCAGTATTTT
TRBJ2-7	.	TRBV19	TRBD1	CASGRDRSSYEQYF	TGTGCCAGTGGCCGGGACAGGAGCTCCTACGAGCAGTACTTC
TRBJ2-3	.	TRBV7-2	.	CASSLDGAGRATQYF	TGTGCCAGCAGCTTAGATGGGGCAGGAAGAGCTACGCAGTATTTT
TRBJ1-2	.	TRBV19	.	CASSIEGGGYTF	TGTGCCAGTAGTATCGAGGGAGGCGGCTACACCTTC
TRBJ1-1	.	TRBV29-1	TRBD1	CSVAETGGSTEAFF	TGCAGCGTTGCAGAGACAGGGGGTAGCACTGAAGCTTTCTTT
TRBJ1-2	.	TRBV6-6	.	CASSYEATTNYGYTF	TGTGCCAGCAGTTACGAGGCGACCACTAACTATGGCTACACCTTC
TRBJ1-5	.	TRBV7-9	.	CASSPQGSNQPQHF	TGTGCCAGCAGCCCCCAGGGGAGCAATCAGCCCCAGCATTTT
TRBJ1-2	.	TRBV6-1	.	CASSEVTGRRSYTF	TGTGCCAGCAGTGAAGTAACAGGGCGAAGGAGCTACACCTTC
TRBJ1-4	.	TRBV19	.	CASSSVRAASNEKLFF	TGTGCCAGTAGCTCAGTTAGAGCGGCCTCTAATGAAAAACTGTTTTTT